The present TCR beta chain was sequenced within a study of blood T cell repertoires in COVID-19. How the authors handled the data: How many nucleated cells were present was estimated from reference gene primer amplification. TCRdb's copy holds only in-frame clones and misses some; the assay was immunoSEQ multiplex PCR. The DNA gave D and trimming, while V, J and clone size come from that table. Of 390,000 or so clones in the sample, 85% to 90% were seen once. Researchers sorted participants into cohorts using their self-reported clinical history. Donors in Cohort 3 who had recovered were those with two negative PCRs, healthcare professional clearance, or resolution of their symptoms. Germline assignment: CDR1 SGHKS and CDR2 YYEKEE (reference sequence). The V and J ends lost 2 bases and 0 bases respectively, with 12 bases between them. CDR3 length: 17 amino acids.

Sequencing was carried out using PBMCs or T cells enriched from blood (not recorded which). This chain joins TRBV5-5 and TRBJ2-6; no firm D call. This clonotype was obtained from a woman in her forties or fifties who had recovered from COVID-19. The CDR3 sequence is CASSFQLPSSGANVLTF. CDR3 coding DNA: TGTGCCAGCAGCTTTCAACTACCCAGCTCTGGGGCCAACGTCCTGACTTTC.